These 19 T cell receptor beta chains share one sample of origin, sequenced in a study of T cells in Graves' hyperthyroidism and ophthalmopathy. From RNA transcripts, TCR beta CDR3 regions were amplified. Primed by the HTBI set, a first-round RT-PCR was run on the TCR CDR3. TCRdb analysed the multiplex PCR reads with MiXCR anew, one entry per CDR3 protein. The repertoire holds over 700,000 distinct CDR3 sequences, with just over 35% as singletons. Sequenced material: blood. Source of these receptors: a middle-aged woman with Graves' hyperthyroidism.

This clonotype was seen more than once but under ten times. This chain links TRBV7-9 with TRBJ2-7; 12 bases are a match to TRBD2. Germline lookup yields CDR1 SEHNR and CDR2 FQNEAQ (reference sequence). The CDR3 totals 17 residues. Trimming took 5 bases from V and 2 from J; bases not matched to a gene: 10. The CDR3 loop reads CASSPQTSGRFPYEQYF. The CDR3 DNA sequence: TGTGCCAGCAGCCCACAAACTAGCGGGAGGTTTCCCTACGAGCAGTACTTC.

This clonotype has at least ten counts. The rearrangement joins TRBV25-1 to TRBJ2-2; no reliable D call. Trimming shortened V by 2 bases and J by 0 bases, and 10 bases separated the two germline ends. CDR1 and CDR2 (germline): MGHDK, SYGVNS. The CDR3 runs to 16 residues. For the CDR3, the DNA is TGTGCCAGCAGTGAAGACCCCAGCCCGAACACCGGGGAGCTGTTTTTT. Translation: CASSEDPSPNTGELFF.

This clonotype appeared many times. V is TRBV15 and J is TRBJ1-1; unclear D gene. The germline CDR1 and CDR2 sequences are LNHNV and YYDKDF (reference sequence). The CDR3 contains 11 residues. V dropped 3 bases and J dropped 5 bases, with 4 bases sitting between them. CDR3 nucleotides: TGTGCCACCAGCAGCTTTACTGAAGCTTTCTTT. Translating gives CATSSFTEAFF.

This clonotype was recorded at least ten times. The chain has TRBV5-8 and TRBJ2-7; a weak D match, TRBD1 (5 bases). The germline V gene has CDR1 SGHTS and CDR2 YDEGEE. V dropped 7 bases and J dropped 3 bases, with 8 bases sitting between them. The CDR3 is 11 residues long. CDR3 region: CASQQVYEQYF. CDR3 DNA sequence: TGTGCCAGCCAACAGGTCTACGAGCAGTACTTC.

The chain joins TRBV20-1 to TRBJ2-3, with 8 bases matching TRBD2. CDR3 size: 16 residues. Per germline, CDR1 DFQATT and CDR2 SNEGSKA (reference sequence). The ends lost 2 bases at V and 0 bases at J; junction bases unmatched: 7. CDR3 loop: CSARPETSASTDTQYF. The CDR3 nucleotides read TGCAGTGCTAGACCGGAGACTAGCGCGAGCACAGATACGCAGTATTTT.

The chain recombines TRBV5-1 with TRBJ1-1; 7 bases align to TRBD1. The junction had 17 bases not matched to a gene; V was cut back by 4 bases and J by 5 bases. The germline CDR1 and CDR2 sequences are SGHRS and YFSETQ. This CDR3 has 17 amino acids. This chain's CDR3 is CASSLTGILGLQTEAFF. Here the CDR3 DNA reads TGCGCCAGCAGCCTGACAGGGATCCTGGGTCTGCAAACTGAAGCTTTCTTT.

This clonotype came up many times. The V gene is TRBV19, the J gene TRBJ1-2, with 7 bases fitting TRBD1. This CDR3 has 12 residues. Germline V gene lookup returns CDR1 LNHDA and CDR2 SQIVND (reference sequence). J gave up 5 bases and V 7 bases, and 4 bases lay outside the gene matches. The CDR3 sequence: CASMDRPYGYTF. CDR3 coding DNA: TGTGCCAGTATGGACAGGCCATATGGCTACACCTTC.

V and J are TRBV6-5 and TRBJ1-2; D call uncertain. The CDR3 consists of 12 residues. Germline lookup yields CDR1 MNHEY and CDR2 SVGAGI. V lost 7 bases and J 2 bases, leaving 8 bases between the germline ends. The DNA of the CDR3 is TGTGCCAGCACCGCAGAGAACTATGGCTACACCTTC. It translates to CASTAENYGYTF.

This chain joins TRBV7-6 and TRBJ1-1; 11 bases match TRBD1. J was trimmed by 4 bases and V by 6 bases; bases with no gene match: 7. The CDR3 has 15 residues. Germline V gives CDR1 SGHVS, CDR2 FNYEAQ. CDR3 nucleotides: TGTGCCAGCAGTGGACAGGGGGCCCCGGGCACTGAAGCTTTCTTT. Residues: CASSGQGAPGTEAFF.

Many counts were recorded for this clonotype. The chain carries TRBV20-1 and TRBJ2-7, with D unclear. The CDR3 has 12 residues. V lost 6 bases and J lost 5, with 14 bases in between. Germline V gene lookup returns CDR1 DFQATT and CDR2 SNEGSKA (reference sequence). The CDR3 loop reads CSAPIQKNEQYF. The CDR3 DNA reads TGCAGTGCCCCAATTCAGAAAAACGAGCAGTACTTC.

The chain employs TRBV14 and TRBJ1-6, with no clear D. CDR3 length: 12 amino acids. V was pared by 1 base and J by 10 bases, with 5 bases between. The germline V gene encodes CDR1 SGHDN and CDR2 FVKESK. CDR3 loop: CASSQVSSPLHF. DNA for the CDR3: TGTGCCAGCAGCCAAGTTTCCTCACCCCTCCACTTT.

This clonotype was observed a handful of times. This chain links TRBV19 with TRBJ1-2; 10 bases map to TRBD1. V lost 7 bases to trimming and J lost 2 bases; unmatched junction nucleotides: 13. Germline values: CDR1 LNHDA, CDR2 SQIVND (reference sequence). This CDR3 spans 17 amino acids. The CDR3 DNA reads TGTGCCAGTAAACTTCTTCAGACAGGGGGCGCGAACTATGGCTACACCTTC. It is translated as CASKLLQTGGANYGYTF.

The chain has TRBV6-4 and TRBJ1-5, with 11 bases lining up with TRBD1. Per the germline V gene, CDR1 is MRHNA and CDR2 is SNTAGT. This CDR3 comprises 14 residues. The CDR3 region is CVPERDRGYQPQHF. CDR3 nucleotides: TGTGTGCCGGAGCGGGACAGGGGGTACCAGCCCCAGCATTTT.

The sample holds a few counts of this clonotype. The chain is built from TRBV6-2 or TRBV6-3 and TRBJ2-7, with 10 bases identical to TRBD1. The CDR3 runs to 15 residues. The junction had 4 bases not matched to a gene; V was cut back by 2 bases and J by 3 bases. CDR1 and CDR2 from the germline V gene are MNHEY and SVGEGT. CDR3 in DNA: TGTGCCAGCAGTTACCCCGGGACAGGGGACTACGAGCAGTACTTC. Protein sequence: CASSYPGTGDYEQYF.

A note on this clonotype: Just one base apart from a much larger clone, this may be a read error. The chain recombines TRBV7-9 with TRBJ1-2; D not resolved. This CDR3 region has 16 residues. Trimming left V 10 bases short and J 0 bases short, with 21 bases between. The germline CDR1 and CDR2 sequences are SEHNR and FQNEAQ (reference sequence). In DNA form, the CDR3 reads TGTGCCAACCCCTCGGGCCCCCAGGCCACTAACTATGGCTACACCTTC. Amino acids: CANPSGPQATNYGYTF.

There are a few counts of this clonotype. The chain joins TRBV11-2 to TRBJ2-5; the D is unclear. CDR3 length: 13 residues. Deletions cut 2 bases from V and 3 bases from J, with 7 bases between. Germline CDR1 reads SGHAT; CDR2 reads FQNNGV. The CDR3 sequence: CASSLYQKETQYF. CDR3 coding DNA: TGTGCCAGCAGCTTATATCAGAAAGAGACCCAGTACTTC.

The chain recombines TRBV6-5 with TRBJ1-5, with 10 bases lining up with TRBD1. The V gene's germline CDR1 is MNHEY and CDR2 SVGAGI. J gave up 9 bases and V 8 bases, and 13 bases lay outside the gene matches. The CDR3 runs 15 residues. The CDR3 bases are TGTGCCAGCCATCGGCGGGACAGGGGCGGTTGGCCCCAGCATTTT. Protein sequence: CASHRRDRGGWPQHF.

As for this clonotype: This clone may be a read error of a much larger clone one base away. The CDR3 end shows no conserved phenylalanine or tryptophan, and so a read error is likely. The rearrangement links TRBV5-4 to TRBJ2-5; D unresolved. V lost 4 bases, J lost 5 bases, and 9 bases lay in between. Per the germline V gene, CDR1 is SGHNT and CDR2 is YYREEE (reference sequence). CDR3 length equals 12 residues. The CDR3 loop reads CASSGTRETQYL. The CDR3, as DNA: TGTGCCAGCAGCGGAACCAGGGAGACCCAGTACCTC.

Only a few counts were recorded for this clonotype. The chain combines TRBV11-2 with TRBJ2-7; TRBD1 matches 7 bases. The germline CDR1 and CDR2 sequences are SGHAT and FQNNGV. CDR3 length: 13 residues. Trimming at V came to 6 bases and at J to 2 bases, leaving 4 bases not matched to a gene. CDR3 in amino acids: CASSHDRAYEQYF. The CDR3 DNA is TGTGCCAGCAGTCACGACAGGGCCTACGAGCAGTACTTC.